This T cell receptor beta chain was found in a study of tumor-infiltrating lymphocytes in oesophageal squamous cell carcinoma. TCRdb called the PCR reads again in MiXCR, with one record for every CDR3 protein. Among about 14,000 distinct CDR3 sequences listed, under 60% were seen once. Germline CDR1 is SGHTA and CDR2 is FQGTGA. The CDR3 is made up of 15 amino acids. J lost 11 bases, V lost 5 bases, and 17 bases had no gene match. This TCR derives from a male donor with esophageal squamous cell carcinoma. Input material: blood. The genes are TRBV7-3 and TRBJ2-5; TRBD2 agrees at 7 bases. The CDR3: CASSRWAGEGNEQYF. The CDR3 DNA is TGTGCCAGCAGCCGGTGGGCGGGAGAGGGAAATGAGCAGTACTTC.